These T cell receptor beta chains were read from a single sample in a study of blood T cells in healthy people across ages. TCRdb re-called the 5' RACE reads through MiXCR, storing one row per CDR3 protein. The sample carries approximately 760,000 distinct CDR3 sequences, around 25% recorded once. In addition, the sample was reused for a study of T cells of mothers and their children.

Source material: blood. These receptors were taken from a boy between 10 and 17 years old in good health. Both conserved end residues are part of each CDR3. The order of the fields is J gene, V gene, clone size, D gene, CDR3 DNA, CDR3 protein. The D gene is left open where the match is weak. Some rows have no size entry. The others give once, few or many, or a class for an expanded clone.

j_gene: TRBJ2-1
v_gene: TRBV4-1
abundance: -
d_gene: -
CDR3nt: TGCGCCAGCAGCCACCCCGGCGACAATGAGCAGTTCTTC
CDR3aa: CASSHPGDNEQFF

j_gene: TRBJ2-7
v_gene: TRBV6-6
abundance: -
d_gene: -
CDR3nt: TGTGCCAGCACTCACCGGGACCCTGGATTGGGGGAGCAGTACTTC
CDR3aa: CASTHRDPGLGEQYF

j_gene: TRBJ1-5
v_gene: TRBV6-2/TRBV6-3
abundance: -
d_gene: TRBD1
CDR3nt: TGTGCCAGCAGTGGACAGGCCAATCAGCCCCAGCATTTT
CDR3aa: CASSGQANQPQHF

j_gene: TRBJ1-6
v_gene: TRBV6-6
abundance: few
d_gene: -
CDR3nt: TGTGCCAGCAGTATAAAGGAATTATCACCCCTCCACTTT
CDR3aa: CASSIKELSPLHF

j_gene: TRBJ2-7
v_gene: TRBV12-3/TRBV12-4
abundance: -
d_gene: -
CDR3nt: TGTGCCAGCAGTTTCTCGGCGGGCAGTCCCTACGAGCAGTACTTC
CDR3aa: CASSFSAGSPYEQYF

j_gene: TRBJ2-7
v_gene: TRBV20-1
abundance: few
d_gene: TRBD1
CDR3nt: TGCAGTGCTAGAGGTCAAGGGGGCCCCTACGAGCAGTACTTC
CDR3aa: CSARGQGGPYEQYF

j_gene: TRBJ2-7
v_gene: TRBV7-9
abundance: few
d_gene: TRBD1
CDR3nt: TGTGCCAGCAGCTTAGCTTCCGGGACAGCGTTCTCCTACGAGCAGTACTTC
CDR3aa: CASSLASGTAFSYEQYF

j_gene: TRBJ2-1
v_gene: TRBV7-9
abundance: few
d_gene: TRBD1
CDR3nt: TGTGCCAGCAGCCCGATACTGGGACAGAAATACAATGAGCAGTTCTTC
CDR3aa: CASSPILGQKYNEQFF

j_gene: TRBJ2-7
v_gene: TRBV4-1
abundance: -
d_gene: TRBD2
CDR3nt: TGCGCCAGCAGCCAAGACGGGCCTAGCGGGAGGTTTTACGAGCAGTACTTC
CDR3aa: CASSQDGPSGRFYEQYF

j_gene: TRBJ1-4
v_gene: TRBV6-5
abundance: -
d_gene: -
CDR3nt: TGTGCCACCAAAATTATGGGATTCCCCCAGGAAAAACTGTTTTTT
CDR3aa: CATKIMGFPQEKLFF

j_gene: TRBJ2-1
v_gene: TRBV27
abundance: -
d_gene: -
CDR3nt: TGTGCCAGCGCCGGACAGAATTCCTACAATGAGCAGTTCTTC
CDR3aa: CASAGQNSYNEQFF

j_gene: TRBJ1-2
v_gene: TRBV10-3
abundance: -
d_gene: -
CDR3nt: TGTGCCATCAGTGAGGAACAGGGAACCGGGGCCTTC
CDR3aa: CAISEEQGTGAF

j_gene: TRBJ1-4
v_gene: TRBV7-9
abundance: few
d_gene: -
CDR3nt: TGTGCCAGCAGCTTCGGGCAGTTTGCAACTAATGAAAAACTGTTTTTT
CDR3aa: CASSFGQFATNEKLFF

j_gene: TRBJ2-5
v_gene: TRBV4-3
abundance: -
d_gene: -
CDR3nt: TGCGCCAGCAGCCAATCTTTGGGAGTTCAGTACCAAGAGACCCAGTACTTC
CDR3aa: CASSQSLGVQYQETQYF

j_gene: TRBJ2-7
v_gene: TRBV29-1
abundance: -
d_gene: -
CDR3nt: TGCAGCGTTGAAGACGATACATCGATCTACGAGCAGTACTTC
CDR3aa: CSVEDDTSIYEQYF

j_gene: TRBJ2-1
v_gene: TRBV29-1
abundance: -
d_gene: TRBD2
CDR3nt: TGCAGCGCCCAACTAGCGGGAGTTTTCAATGAGCAGTTCTTC
CDR3aa: CSAQLAGVFNEQFF

j_gene: TRBJ2-7
v_gene: TRBV6-1
abundance: -
d_gene: -
CDR3nt: TGTGCCAGCAGTGAATCTGACGTGTCCTACGAGCAGTACTTC
CDR3aa: CASSESDVSYEQYF

j_gene: TRBJ2-3
v_gene: TRBV29-1
abundance: few
d_gene: -
CDR3nt: TGCAGCGTTTTCTTGGCGGGCGATACGCAGTATTTT
CDR3aa: CSVFLAGDTQYF

j_gene: TRBJ2-3
v_gene: TRBV4-3
abundance: -
d_gene: -
CDR3nt: TGCGCCAGCAGCCCCGGGACCGAACTTCCCTATACGCAGTATTTT
CDR3aa: CASSPGTELPYTQYF

j_gene: TRBJ2-4
v_gene: TRBV4-2
abundance: few
d_gene: TRBD1
CDR3nt: TGTGCCAGCAGCCAGGGACAGGGTGGGCAAAACATTCAGTACTTC
CDR3aa: CASSQGQGGQNIQYF